This TCR beta chain was retrieved from a study of OX40 agonist ivuxolimab in advanced cancers. Study at large: Dose-escalation cases comprised hepatocellular carcinoma, melanoma, renal cell or head and neck cancer.

Sequenced by immunoSEQ multiplex PCR; TCRdb stores in-frame clones only, minus some. Of over 9,000 clones listed, under 90% are singletons. The CDR3 has 16 amino acids. CDR1 is SNHLY and CDR2 is FYNNEI in the germline V gene. The V gene end was trimmed by 6 bases and the J gene end by 2 bases; junction bases not matched to a gene: 5. The genes are TRBV2 and TRBJ2-7; 15 bases are a match to TRBD2. The sample here was CD4+ or CD8+ T cells sorted from blood, taken in a trial of the OX40 agonist ivuxolimab. This clonotype was obtained from an adult with an advanced solid tumor such as melanoma, head and neck, liver or kidney cancer. The chain's CDR3 is CASRGTSGGIAYEQYF. The CDR3 DNA sequence: TGTGCCAGCAGAGGGACTAGCGGGGGGATAGCCTACGAGCAGTACTTC.